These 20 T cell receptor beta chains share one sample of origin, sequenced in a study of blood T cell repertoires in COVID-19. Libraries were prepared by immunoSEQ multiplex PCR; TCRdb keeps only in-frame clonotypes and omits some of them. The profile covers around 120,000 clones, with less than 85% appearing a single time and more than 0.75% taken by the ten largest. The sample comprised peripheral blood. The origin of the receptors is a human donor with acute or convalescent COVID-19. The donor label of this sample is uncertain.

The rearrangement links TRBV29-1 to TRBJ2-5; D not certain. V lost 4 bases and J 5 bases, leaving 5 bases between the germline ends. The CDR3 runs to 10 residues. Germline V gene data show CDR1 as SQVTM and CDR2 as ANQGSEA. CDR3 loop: CSVALETQYF. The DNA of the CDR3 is TGCAGCGTTGCTTTGGAGACCCAGTACTTC.

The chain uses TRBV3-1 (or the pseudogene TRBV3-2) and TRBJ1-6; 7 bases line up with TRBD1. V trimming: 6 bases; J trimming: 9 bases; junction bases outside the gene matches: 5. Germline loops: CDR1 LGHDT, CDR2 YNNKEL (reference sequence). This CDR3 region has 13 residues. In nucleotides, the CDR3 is TGTGCCAGCAGACAGACAGGGCTTTCACCCCTCCACTTT. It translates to CASRQTGLSPLHF.

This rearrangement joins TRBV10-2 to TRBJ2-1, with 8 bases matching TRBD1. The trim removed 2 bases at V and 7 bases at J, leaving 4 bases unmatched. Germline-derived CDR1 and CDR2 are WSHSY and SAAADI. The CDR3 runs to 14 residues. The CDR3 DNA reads TGCGCCAGCAGTGAGAGGCAGGGGGCGAATGAGCAGTTCTTC. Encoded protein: CASSERQGANEQFF.

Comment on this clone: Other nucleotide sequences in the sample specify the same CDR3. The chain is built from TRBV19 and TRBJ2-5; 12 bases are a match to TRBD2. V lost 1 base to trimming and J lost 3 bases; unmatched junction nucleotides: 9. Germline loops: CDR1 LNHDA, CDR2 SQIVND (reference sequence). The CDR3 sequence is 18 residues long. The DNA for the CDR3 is TGTGCCAGTAGTATAGGGCTAGCGGGGGGGCCGAGAGAAGAGACCCAGTACTTC. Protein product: CASSIGLAGGPREETQYF.

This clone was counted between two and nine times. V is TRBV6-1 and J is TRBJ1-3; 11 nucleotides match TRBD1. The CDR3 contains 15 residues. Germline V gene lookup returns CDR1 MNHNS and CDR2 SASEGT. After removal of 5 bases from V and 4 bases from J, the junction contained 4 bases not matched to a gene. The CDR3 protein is CASSSGQGAGNTIYF. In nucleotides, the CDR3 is TGTGCCAGCAGTTCCGGACAGGGGGCAGGAAACACCATATATTTT.

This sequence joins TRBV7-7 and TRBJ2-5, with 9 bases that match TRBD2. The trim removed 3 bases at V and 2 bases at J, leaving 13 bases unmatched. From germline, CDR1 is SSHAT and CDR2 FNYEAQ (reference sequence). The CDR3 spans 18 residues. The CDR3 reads CASSLAGGGDPSQETQYF. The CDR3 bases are TGTGCCAGCAGCTTGGCCGGCGGGGGGGACCCTTCTCAAGAGACCCAGTACTTC.

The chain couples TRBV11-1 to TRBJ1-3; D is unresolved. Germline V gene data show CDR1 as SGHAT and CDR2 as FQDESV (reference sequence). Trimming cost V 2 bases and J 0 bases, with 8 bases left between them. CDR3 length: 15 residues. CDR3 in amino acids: CASSLQDLSGNTIYF. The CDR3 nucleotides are TGTGCCAGCAGCTTACAGGATCTCTCTGGAAACACCATATATTTT.

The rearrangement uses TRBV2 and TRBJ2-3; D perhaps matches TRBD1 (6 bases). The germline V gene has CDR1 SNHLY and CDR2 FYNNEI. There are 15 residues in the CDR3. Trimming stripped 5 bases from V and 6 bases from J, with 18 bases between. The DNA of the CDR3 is TGTGCCAGCAGTCCAAGGGGGACAAGGGCCGATACGCAGTATTTT. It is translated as CASSPRGTRADTQYF.

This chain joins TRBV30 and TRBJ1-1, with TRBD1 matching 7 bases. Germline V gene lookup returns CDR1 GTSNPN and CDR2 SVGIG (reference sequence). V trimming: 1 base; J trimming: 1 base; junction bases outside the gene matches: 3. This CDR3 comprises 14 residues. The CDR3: CAWSAWDRNTEAFF. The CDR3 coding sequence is TGTGCCTGGAGTGCTTGGGACAGGAACACTGAAGCTTTCTTT.

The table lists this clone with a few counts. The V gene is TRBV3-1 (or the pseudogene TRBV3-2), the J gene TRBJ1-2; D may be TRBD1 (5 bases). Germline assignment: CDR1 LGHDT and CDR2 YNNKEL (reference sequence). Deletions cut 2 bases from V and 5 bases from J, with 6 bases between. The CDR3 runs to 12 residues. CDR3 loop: CASSQKGYGYTF. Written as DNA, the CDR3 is TGTGCCAGCAGCCAAAAGGGGTATGGCTACACCTTC.

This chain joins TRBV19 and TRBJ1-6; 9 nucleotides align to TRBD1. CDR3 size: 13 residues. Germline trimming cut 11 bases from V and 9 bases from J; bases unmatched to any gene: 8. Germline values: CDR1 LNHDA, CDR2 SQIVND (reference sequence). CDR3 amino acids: CAVRDRASSPLHF. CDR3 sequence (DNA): TGTGCCGTAAGGGACAGGGCCAGTTCACCCCTCCACTTT.

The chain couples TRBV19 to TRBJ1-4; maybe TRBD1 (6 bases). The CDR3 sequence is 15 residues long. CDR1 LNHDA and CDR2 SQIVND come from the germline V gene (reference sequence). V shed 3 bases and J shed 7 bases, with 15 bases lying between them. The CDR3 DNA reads TGTGCCAGTAGTATCGCTGGGGGCTTGGGTGAAAAACTGTTTTTT. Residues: CASSIAGGLGEKLFF.

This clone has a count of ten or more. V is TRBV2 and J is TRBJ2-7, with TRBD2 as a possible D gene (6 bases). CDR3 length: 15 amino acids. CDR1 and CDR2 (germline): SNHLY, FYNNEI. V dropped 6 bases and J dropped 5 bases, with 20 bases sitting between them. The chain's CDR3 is CASRGPFGGSHEQYV. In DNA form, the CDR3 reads TGTGCCAGCAGGGGGCCGTTTGGGGGGAGCCACGAGCAGTACGTC.

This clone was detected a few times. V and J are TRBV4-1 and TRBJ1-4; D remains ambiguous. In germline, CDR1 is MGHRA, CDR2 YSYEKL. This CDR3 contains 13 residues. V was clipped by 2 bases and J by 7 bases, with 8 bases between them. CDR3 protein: CASSQLTGEKLFF. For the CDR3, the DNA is TGCGCCAGCAGCCAATTAACCGGTGAAAAACTGTTTTTT.

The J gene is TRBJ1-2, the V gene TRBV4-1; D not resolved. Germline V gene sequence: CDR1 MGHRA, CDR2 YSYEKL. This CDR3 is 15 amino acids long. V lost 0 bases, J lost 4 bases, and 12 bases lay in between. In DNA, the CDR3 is TGCGCCAGCAGCCAAGACGCCGGGTACGGCTATGGCTACACCTTC. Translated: CASSQDAGYGYGYTF.

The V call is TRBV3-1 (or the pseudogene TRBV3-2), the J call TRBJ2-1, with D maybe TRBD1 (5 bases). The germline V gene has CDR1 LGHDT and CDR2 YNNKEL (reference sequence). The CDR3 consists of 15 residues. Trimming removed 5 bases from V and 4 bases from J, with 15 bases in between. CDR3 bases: TGTGCCAGCAGCAAGGACAAAAAGGGGTACAATGAGCAGTTCTTC. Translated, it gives CASSKDKKGYNEQFF.

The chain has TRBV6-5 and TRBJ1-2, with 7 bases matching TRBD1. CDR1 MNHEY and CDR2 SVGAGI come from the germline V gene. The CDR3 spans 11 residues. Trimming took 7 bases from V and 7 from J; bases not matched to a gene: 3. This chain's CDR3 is CASKGAGGYTF. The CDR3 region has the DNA TGTGCCAGCAAGGGGGCGGGTGGCTACACCTTC.

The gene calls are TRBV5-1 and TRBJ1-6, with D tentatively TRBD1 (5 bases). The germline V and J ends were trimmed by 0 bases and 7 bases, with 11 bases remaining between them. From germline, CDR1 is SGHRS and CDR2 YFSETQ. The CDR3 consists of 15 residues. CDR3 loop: CASSLGPGLNSPLHF. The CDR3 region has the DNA TGCGCCAGCAGCTTGGGCCCAGGGCTGAATTCACCCCTCCACTTT.

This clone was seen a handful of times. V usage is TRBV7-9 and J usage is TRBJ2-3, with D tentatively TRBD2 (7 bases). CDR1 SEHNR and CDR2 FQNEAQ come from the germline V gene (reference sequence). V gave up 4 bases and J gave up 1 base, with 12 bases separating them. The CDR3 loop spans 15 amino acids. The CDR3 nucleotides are TGTGCCAGCAGCTCGGCGGGGGCCGGCACAGATACGCAGTATTTT. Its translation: CASSSAGAGTDTQYF. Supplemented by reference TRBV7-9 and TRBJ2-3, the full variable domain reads DTGVSQNPRHKITKRGQNVTFRCDPISEHNRLYWYRQTLGQGPEFLTYFQNEAQLEKSRLLSDRFSAERPKGSFSTLEIQRTEQGDSAMYLCASSSAGAGTDTQYFGPGTRLTVL.

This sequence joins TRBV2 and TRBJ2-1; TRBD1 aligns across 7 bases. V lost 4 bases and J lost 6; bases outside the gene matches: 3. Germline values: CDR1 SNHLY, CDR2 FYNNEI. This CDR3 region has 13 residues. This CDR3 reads CASSGQGSNEQFF. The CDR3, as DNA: TGTGCCAGCAGTGGACAGGGTTCCAATGAGCAGTTCTTC.